The next 26 T cell receptor beta chains were all read from a single sample in a study of blood T cells in healthy people across ages. A second PCR of roughly 6 to 12 cycles used a sample-barcoded 5' primer and a J-beta primer mix. TCRdb passed the 5' RACE reads through MiXCR, listing each CDR3 protein once. Here the sample spans fewer than 2,000,000 distinct CDR3 sequences, almost 35% being singletons. Sequencing used blood. The receptors were gathered from a woman aged 25 to 39 in good health.

This clonotype was seen a few times. The chain employs TRBV9 and TRBJ2-7; D not certain. The V and J ends lost 0 bases and 2 bases respectively, with 9 bases between them. From germline, CDR1 is SGDLS and CDR2 YYNGEE. The CDR3 is 14 amino acids. CDR3 protein: CASSVGSATYEQYF. The CDR3, as DNA: TGTGCCAGCAGCGTAGGGAGCGCCACCTACGAGCAGTACTTC. The full variable domain, its missing parts supplied by reference TRBV9 and TRBJ2-7, is DSGVTQTPKHLITATGQRVTLRCSPRSGDLSVYWYQQSLDQGLQFLIQYYNGEERAKGNILERFSAQQFPDLHSELNLSSLELGDSALYFCASSVGSATYEQYFGPGTRLTVT.

About this clonotype: The junction does not match germline at one end; this may be a read error. V usage is TRBV9 and J usage is TRBJ1-1, with D uncertain. Per germline, CDR1 SGDLS and CDR2 YYNGEE. The CDR3 runs to 13 residues. CDR3 in amino acids: CAGSTTVNTEAFF. CDR3 DNA sequence: TGTGCCGGCAGCACAACGGTGAACACTGAAGCTTTCTTT.

This clonotype was observed once. V gene TRBV20-1 combines with J gene TRBJ2-1; D ambiguous. Germline V gene lookup returns CDR1 DFQATT and CDR2 SNEGSKA (reference sequence). V gave up 4 bases and J gave up 8 bases, with 18 bases separating them. There are 14 residues in the CDR3. CDR3 loop: CSATEPQSVDEQFF. CDR3 sequence (DNA): TGCAGTGCTACCGAGCCACAGTCGGTGGATGAGCAGTTCTTC.

Only a few counts were recorded for this clonotype. The genes are TRBV7-9 and TRBJ2-7; TRBD2 might be the D (6 bases). Looked up from germline, CDR1 is SEHNR and CDR2 is FQNEAQ (reference sequence). The CDR3 runs 16 residues. V dropped 5 bases and J dropped 1 base, with 18 bases sitting between them. CDR3 nucleotide sequence: TGTGCCAGCAGCCCTCGCGGGGTAGCGGAGTCCTACGAGCAGTACTTC. Amino acids: CASSPRGVAESYEQYF.

V is TRBV6-2 or TRBV6-3 and J is TRBJ2-2; 10 bases are a match to TRBD2. J gave up 5 bases and V 6 bases, and 6 bases lay outside the gene matches. This CDR3 region has 15 residues. Germline CDR1 MNHEY, CDR2 SVGEGT. The chain's CDR3 is CASRFSGGRTGELFF. The CDR3, as DNA: TGTGCCAGCAGATTTAGCGGGGGGAGAACCGGGGAGCTGTTTTTT.

CDR3 DNA: TGTGCCAGCAGCCGAGGTCTGGGCCTAGCGGGGTTCTACGAGCAGTACTTC. The encoded protein is CASSRGLGLAGFYEQYF. The chain carries TRBV27 and TRBJ2-7; 9 nucleotides line up with TRBD2. Per the germline V gene, CDR1 is MNHEY and CDR2 is SMNVEV (reference sequence). The CDR3 length is 17 residues. V was pared by 6 bases and J by 3 bases, with 15 bases of the junction left unmatched.

There are a few counts of this clonotype. This may be a read error, as it is one base from a much larger clone. CDR3 nucleotides: TGCGCCAGCAGCCAAGCGTTGGGGGGAAGCCCCACTGAAGCTTTCTTT. Its translation: CASSQALGGSPTEAFF. The chain employs TRBV4-1 and TRBJ1-1, with a tentative D call TRBD1 (5 bases). V lost 1 base, J lost 4 bases, and 16 bases lay in between. The CDR3 is 16 residues long. Germline V gene data show CDR1 as MGHRA and CDR2 as YSYEKL.

Only a few counts were recorded for this clonotype. The CDR3 spells CASSQGQGAGLETQYF. For the CDR3, the DNA is TGCGCCAGCAGCCAAGGACAGGGCGCGGGTTTAGAGACCCAGTACTTC. The chain links TRBV5-1 to TRBJ2-5; the match to TRBD1 covers 8 bases. The CDR3 has 16 amino acids. V dropped 4 bases and J dropped 4; count of bases not matched to a gene: 12. Germline lookup yields CDR1 SGHRS and CDR2 YFSETQ.

To note about this clonotype: A read error may be the cause here, since a much bigger clone is one base away. The DNA of the CDR3 is TGCGGTGCTAGAGCGGCTAGCGGGATTTACGAGCAGTACTTC. Protein product: CGARAASGIYEQYF. The V gene is TRBV20-1, the J gene TRBJ2-5, with TRBD2 identical over 9 bases. The J call may be mistaken, given a closer DNA end match to TRBJ2-7. This CDR3 contains 14 residues. Per the germline V gene, CDR1 is DFQATT and CDR2 is SNEGSKA (reference sequence).

Turning to this clonotype: At one boundary the junction diverges from the germline segment, which might be a read error. The CDR3: CAGSLFPGYHEQYF. CDR3 coding DNA: TGTGCCGGCAGCTTGTTCCCAGGTTATCACGAGCAGTACTTC. The chain recombines TRBV5-6 with TRBJ2-7; D gene uncertain. This CDR3 comprises 14 residues. Germline CDR1 reads SGHDT; CDR2 reads YYEEEE.

CDR3 amino acids: CASSESIGYNEQFF. For the CDR3, the DNA is TGTGCCAGCAGTGAATCGATAGGGTACAATGAGCAGTTCTTC. This rearrangement joins TRBV2 to TRBJ2-1; D is unclear. CDR3 size: 14 residues. CDR1 is SNHLY, CDR2 FYNNEI, per germline. Trimming left V 2 bases short and J 4 bases short, with 9 bases between. The whole variable domain, filled in from reference TRBV2 and TRBJ2-1, reads EPEVTQTPSHQVTQMGQEVILRCVPISNHLYFYWYRQILGQKVEFLVSFYNNEISEKSEIFDDQFSVERPDGSNFTLKIRSTKLEDSAMYFCASSESIGYNEQFFGPGTRLTVL.

V usage is TRBV7-2 and J usage is TRBJ2-7; 11 bases are a match to TRBD2. The CDR3 length is 13 residues. The germline CDR1 and CDR2 sequences are SGHTA and FQGNSA. Losses at the gene ends were 11 bases for V and 4 bases for J; bases not matched to a gene: 7. The DNA of the CDR3 is TGTGCCTGCCGGCTAGCGGGAGGTTACGAGCAGTACTTC. This gives the protein CACRLAGGYEQYF.

Remarks on this clonotype: A read error may account for a junction end that differs from germline. This sequence joins TRBV3-1 and TRBJ1-5; D not resolved. This CDR3 comprises 12 residues. Germline V gene sequence: CDR1 LGHDT, CDR2 YNNKEL (reference sequence). CDR3 in amino acids: CAGSQGHQPQHF. CDR3 sequence (DNA): TGTGCCGGCAGCCAAGGTCATCAGCCCCAGCATTTT.

The chain has TRBV5-1 and TRBJ2-4; D is uncertain. The J call may be wrong; the DNA end is better matched by TRBJ2-7. CDR1 is SGHRS and CDR2 is YFSETQ in the germline V gene. This CDR3 comprises 13 residues. In DNA form, the CDR3 reads TGCGCCAGCAGCTTGGGACGGCTATACGAGCAGTACTTC. Its protein is CASSLGRLYEQYF.

There are a few counts of this clonotype. The chain joins TRBV29-1 to TRBJ2-3, with D tentatively TRBD1 (6 bases). The CDR3 is made up of 15 amino acids. Germline V gene lookup returns CDR1 SQVTM and CDR2 ANQGSEA. Trimming removed 7 bases at V and 2 bases at J, with 19 bases between. The CDR3 sequence is CSALRDTSLTDTQYF. Here the CDR3 DNA reads TGCAGCGCTCTTCGGGACACGTCCCTCACAGATACGCAGTATTTT.

The chain combines TRBV5-5 with TRBJ2-1; tentatively, D is TRBD2 (6 bases). With 1 base removed from V and 9 bases from J, the gap between germline ends came to 17 bases. This CDR3 is 15 amino acids long. CDR1 and CDR2 from the germline V gene are SGHKS and YYEKEE (reference sequence). The CDR3 sequence: CASSLKAGIGSEQFF. In DNA form, the CDR3 reads TGTGCCAGCAGCTTGAAGGCGGGGATAGGGTCTGAGCAGTTCTTC.

J is TRBJ2-7 and V is TRBV6-1; 8 bases agree with TRBD1. In germline, CDR1 is MNHNS, CDR2 SASEGT. CDR3 length: 15 amino acids. The V and J ends lost 5 bases and 2 bases, in that order; junction bases with no gene match: 8. CDR3 amino acids: CASSPYRDRPYEQYF. In DNA, the CDR3 is TGTGCCAGCAGTCCATACCGGGACAGGCCCTACGAGCAGTACTTC.

This clonotype has a handful of counts. The chain employs TRBV28 and TRBJ2-1; a weak D match, TRBD2 (6 bases). Trimming took 5 bases from V and 2 from J, leaving 25 bases between them. CDR3 length equals 19 residues. Germline V gene lookup returns CDR1 MDHEN and CDR2 SYDVKM. The CDR3 region is CASSPYVGGEAGAYNEQFF. The DNA for the CDR3 is TGTGCCAGCAGTCCTTATGTCGGAGGGGAGGCTGGGGCCTACAATGAGCAGTTCTTC.

Comments on this clonotype: A much larger clone lies a single base off, so this may be a read error. V gene TRBV2 combines with J gene TRBJ2-7; D not certain. Per germline, CDR1 SNHLY and CDR2 FYNNEI. Trimming shortened V by 8 bases and J by 3 bases, and 2 bases separated the two germline ends. This CDR3 has 9 amino acids. The CDR3 sequence is CASYYEQYF. CDR3 nucleotides: TGTGCCAGCTACTACGAGCAGTACTTC.

The rearrangement links TRBV29-1 to TRBJ1-1; a possible D gene is TRBD1 (5 bases). Germline CDR1 SQVTM, CDR2 ANQGSEA. The CDR3 is made up of 15 amino acids. Trimming pared 2 bases from V and 1 base from J, leaving 14 bases between. The CDR3, as DNA: TGCAGCGTTGAAAAGGGGCCAGGAGAGAACACTGAAGCTTTCTTT. The encoded protein is CSVEKGPGENTEAFF.

V is TRBV5-1 and J is TRBJ2-3; D not certain. V was pared by 4 bases and J by 3 bases, with 12 bases between. CDR3 length equals 14 residues. Per germline, CDR1 SGHRS and CDR2 YFSETQ. The DNA for the CDR3 is TGCGCCAGCAGCCCGAGCGAGGCGACAGATACGCAGTATTTT. This translates into CASSPSEATDTQYF. The variable domain in full, with the rest retrieved from reference TRBV5-1 and TRBJ2-3, is KAGVTQTPRYLIKTRGQQVTLSCSPISGHRSVSWYQQTPGQGLQFLFEYFSETQRNKGNFPGRFSGRQFSNSRSEMNVSTLELGDSALYLCASSPSEATDTQYFGPGTRLTVL.

The rearrangement links TRBV27 to TRBJ1-1, with 7 bases that match TRBD1. CDR1 is MNHEY and CDR2 is SMNVEV in the germline V gene (reference sequence). The ends lost 3 bases at V and 5 bases at J; junction bases unmatched: 12. The CDR3 consists of 16 residues. The CDR3 sequence is CASSFAAGGPRTEAFF. DNA of the CDR3: TGTGCCAGCAGTTTCGCGGCAGGGGGACCAAGGACTGAAGCTTTCTTT.

This clonotype has only a few counts. The rearrangement links TRBV28 to TRBJ2-1; tentative D call: TRBD2 (5 bases). Between the trimmed V and J ends, which lost 5 bases and 4 bases, there was a span of 21 bases. From germline, CDR1 is MDHEN and CDR2 SYDVKM. The CDR3 is 17 amino acids. The CDR3 nucleotides are TGTGCCAGCAGTCTTTGGGGTGAGGGTGCAAGATACAATGAGCAGTTCTTC. Translated: CASSLWGEGARYNEQFF.

As regards this clonotype: Being one base from a much bigger clone, this may be a read error. The chain joins TRBV5-8 to TRBJ1-5; no reliable D call. Germline lookup yields CDR1 SGHTS and CDR2 YDEGEE. The CDR3 totals 15 residues. Deletions cut 0 bases from V and 5 bases from J, with 12 bases between. The CDR3 nucleotides read TGTGCCAGCAGCTTGGAAGGGTCGAGCGATCAGCCCCAGCATTTT. This sequence encodes CASSLEGSSDQPQHF.

In its sample, this clonotype was seen a few times. This chain connects TRBV12-1 to TRBJ1-2. TRBV12-1 is a documented pseudogene. This CDR3 contains 14 residues. The CDR3 DNA follows: TGTGCCAGCAGCTTTAACCCTTCTAACTATGGCTACACCTTC. Amino acids: CASSFNPSNYGYTF.

This chain connects TRBV11-2 to TRBJ2-7; a possible D gene is TRBD2 (7 bases). This CDR3 is 16 amino acids long. Trimming left V 1 base short and J 1 base short, with 14 bases between. CDR1 and CDR2 from the germline V gene are SGHAT and FQNNGV. In DNA, the CDR3 is TGTGCCAGCAGCTTAGTCGGGGGGCTGGCGTCCTACGAGCAGTACTTC. This encodes CASSLVGGLASYEQYF.